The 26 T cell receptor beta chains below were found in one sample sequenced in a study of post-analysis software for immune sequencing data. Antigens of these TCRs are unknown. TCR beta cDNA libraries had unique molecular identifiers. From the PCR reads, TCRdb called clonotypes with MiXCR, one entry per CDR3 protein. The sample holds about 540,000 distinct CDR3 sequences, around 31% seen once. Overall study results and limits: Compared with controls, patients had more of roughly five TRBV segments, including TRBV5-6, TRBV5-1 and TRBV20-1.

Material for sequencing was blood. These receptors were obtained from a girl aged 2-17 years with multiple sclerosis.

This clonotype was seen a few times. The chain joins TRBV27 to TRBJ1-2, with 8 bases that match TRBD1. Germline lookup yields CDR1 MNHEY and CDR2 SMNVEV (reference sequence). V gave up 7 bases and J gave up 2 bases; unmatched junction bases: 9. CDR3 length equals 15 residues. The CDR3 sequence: CASTFRTGWNYGYTF. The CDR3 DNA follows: TGTGCCAGCACCTTCAGGACAGGGTGGAACTATGGCTACACCTTC.

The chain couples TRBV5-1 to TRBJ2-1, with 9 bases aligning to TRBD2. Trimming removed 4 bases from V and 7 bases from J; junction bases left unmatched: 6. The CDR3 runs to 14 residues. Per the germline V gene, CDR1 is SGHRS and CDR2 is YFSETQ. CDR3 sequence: CASSVSGSGNEQFF. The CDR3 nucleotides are TGCGCCAGCAGCGTTAGCGGGAGTGGAAATGAGCAGTTCTTC.

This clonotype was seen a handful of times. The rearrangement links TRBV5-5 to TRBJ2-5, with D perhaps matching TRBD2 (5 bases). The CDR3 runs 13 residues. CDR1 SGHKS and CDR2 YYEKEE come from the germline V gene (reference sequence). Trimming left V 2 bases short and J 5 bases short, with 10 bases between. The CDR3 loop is CASSFAGMETQYF. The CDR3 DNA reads TGTGCCAGCAGCTTCGCGGGTATGGAGACCCAGTACTTC.

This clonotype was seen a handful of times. The CDR3 region has the DNA TGTGCCAGCGGGACTTATGGGGCCAACGTCCTGACTTTC. Translating it yields CASGTYGANVLTF. The chain carries TRBV7-6 and TRBJ2-6; perhaps TRBD2 as D (6 bases). Trimming took 8 bases from V and 3 from J, leaving 8 bases between them. The CDR3 spans 13 residues. Looked up from germline, CDR1 is SGHVS and CDR2 is FNYEAQ.

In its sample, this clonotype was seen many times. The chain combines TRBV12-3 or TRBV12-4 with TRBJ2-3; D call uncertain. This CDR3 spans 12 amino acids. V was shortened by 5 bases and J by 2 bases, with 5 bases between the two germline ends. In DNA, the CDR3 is TGTGCCAGCAGTGGGTCCACAGATACGCAGTATTTT. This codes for CASSGSTDTQYF.

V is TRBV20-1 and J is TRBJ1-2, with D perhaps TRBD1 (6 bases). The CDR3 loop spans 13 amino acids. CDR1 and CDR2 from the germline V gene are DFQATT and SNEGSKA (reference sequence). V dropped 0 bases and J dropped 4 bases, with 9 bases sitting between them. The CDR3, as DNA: TGCAGTGCTAGAGAGGGGGCTCGCTATGGCTACACCTTC. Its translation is CSAREGARYGYTF.

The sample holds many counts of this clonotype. The chain's CDR3 is CASSQPGGVYEQYF. CDR3 nucleotides: TGCGCCAGCAGCCAACCCGGGGGGGTCTACGAGCAGTACTTC. The rearrangement joins TRBV4-1 to TRBJ2-7, with TRBD2 identical over 8 bases. The J segment lost 3 bases and the V segment lost 2 bases, leaving 3 bases of the junction unmatched. Germline loops: CDR1 MGHRA, CDR2 YSYEKL. There are 14 residues in the CDR3.

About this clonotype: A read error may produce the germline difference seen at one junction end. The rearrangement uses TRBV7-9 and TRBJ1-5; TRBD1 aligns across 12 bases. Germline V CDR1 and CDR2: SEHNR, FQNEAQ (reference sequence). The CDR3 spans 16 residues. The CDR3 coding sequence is TGTACCAGTAGCGGGACAGGGGGCAGTATCAATCAGCCCCAGCATTTT. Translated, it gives CTSSGTGGSINQPQHF. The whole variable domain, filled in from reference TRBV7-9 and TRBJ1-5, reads DTGVSQNPRHKITKRGQNVTFRCDPISEHNRLYWYRQTLGQGPEFLTYFQNEAQLEKSRLLSDRFSAERPKGSFSTLEIQRTEQGDSAMYLCTSSGTGGSINQPQHFGDGTRLSIL.

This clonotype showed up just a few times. This CDR3 reads CASSLWDRETQYF. Written as DNA, the CDR3 is TGTGCCAGCAGCTTATGGGACCGGGAGACCCAGTACTTC. The chain couples TRBV7-9 to TRBJ2-5; D assignment may be TRBD1 or TRBD2 (5 bases each). This CDR3 contains 13 residues. The germline V gene encodes CDR1 SEHNR and CDR2 FQNEAQ (reference sequence). The V and J ends lost 2 bases and 5 bases respectively, with 9 bases between them.

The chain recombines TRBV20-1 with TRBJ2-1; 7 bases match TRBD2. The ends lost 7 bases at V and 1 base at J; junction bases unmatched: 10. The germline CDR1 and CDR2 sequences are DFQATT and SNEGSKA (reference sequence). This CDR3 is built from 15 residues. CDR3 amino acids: CSVKPLAKSYNEQFF. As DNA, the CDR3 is TGCAGTGTAAAACCACTAGCGAAATCCTACAATGAGCAGTTCTTC.

The CDR3 region is CSASKDGAYEQYF. The CDR3 coding sequence is TGCAGTGCTAGTAAGGATGGTGCCTACGAGCAGTACTTC. This chain joins TRBV20-1 and TRBJ2-7; no reliable D call. This CDR3 has 13 amino acids. Trimming pared 3 bases from V and 2 bases from J, leaving 11 bases between. Germline CDR1 and CDR2: DFQATT and SNEGSKA (reference sequence).

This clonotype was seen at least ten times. The CDR3 reads CATSRDEKLFF. CDR3 DNA sequence: TGTGCCACCTCTCGAGATGAAAAACTGTTTTTT. J is TRBJ1-4 and V is TRBV15; D is ambiguous. Germline V gene lookup returns CDR1 LNHNV and CDR2 YYDKDF (reference sequence). Trimming removed 8 bases from V and 6 bases from J, with 7 bases in between. The CDR3 contains 11 residues.

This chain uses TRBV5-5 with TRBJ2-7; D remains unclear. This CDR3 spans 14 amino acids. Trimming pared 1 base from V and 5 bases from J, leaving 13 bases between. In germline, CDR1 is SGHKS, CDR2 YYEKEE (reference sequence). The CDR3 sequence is CASSLIFMANEQYF. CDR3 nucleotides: TGTGCCAGCAGCTTGATCTTTATGGCTAACGAGCAGTACTTC.

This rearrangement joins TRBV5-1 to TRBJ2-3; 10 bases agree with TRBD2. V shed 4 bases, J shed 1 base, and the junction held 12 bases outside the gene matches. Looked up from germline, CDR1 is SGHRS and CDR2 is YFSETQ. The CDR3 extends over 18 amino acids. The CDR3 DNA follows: TGCGCCAGCAGCCAGCTACTAGCGGGGAAGGGAGGCACAGATACGCAGTATTTT. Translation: CASSQLLAGKGGTDTQYF.

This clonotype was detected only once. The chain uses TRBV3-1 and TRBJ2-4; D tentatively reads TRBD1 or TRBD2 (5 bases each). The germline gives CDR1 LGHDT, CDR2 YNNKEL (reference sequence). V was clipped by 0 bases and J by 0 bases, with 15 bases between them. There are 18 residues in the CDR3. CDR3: CASSQEIIWGIAKNIQYF. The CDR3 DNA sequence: TGTGCCAGCAGCCAAGAAATCATTTGGGGGATAGCCAAAAACATTCAGTACTTC. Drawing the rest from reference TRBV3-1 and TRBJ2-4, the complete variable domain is DTAVSQTPKYLVTQMGNDKSIKCEQNLGHDTMYWYKQDSKKFLKIMFSYNNKELIINETVPNRFSPKSPDKAHLNLHINSLELGDSAVYFCASSQEIIWGIAKNIQYFGAGTRLSVL.

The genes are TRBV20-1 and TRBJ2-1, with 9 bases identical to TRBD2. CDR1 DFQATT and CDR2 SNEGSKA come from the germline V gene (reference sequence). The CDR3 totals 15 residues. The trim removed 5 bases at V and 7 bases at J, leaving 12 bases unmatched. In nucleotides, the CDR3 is TGCAGTGCTGACCGACTAGCGGATGGTTCTAATGAGCAGTTCTTC. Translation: CSADRLADGSNEQFF.

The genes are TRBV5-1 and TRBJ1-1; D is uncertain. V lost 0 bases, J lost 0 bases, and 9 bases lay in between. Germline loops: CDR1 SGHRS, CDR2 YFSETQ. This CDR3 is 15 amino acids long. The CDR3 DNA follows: TGCGCCAGCAGCTTGGGCCGACCTCTGAACACTGAAGCTTTCTTT. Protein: CASSLGRPLNTEAFF.

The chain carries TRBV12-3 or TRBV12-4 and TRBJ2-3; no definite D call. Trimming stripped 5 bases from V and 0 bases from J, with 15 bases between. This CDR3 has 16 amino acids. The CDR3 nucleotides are TGTGCCAGCAGTGCGAGTCTCCCGGCTAGCACAGATACGCAGTATTTT. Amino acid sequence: CASSASLPASTDTQYF.

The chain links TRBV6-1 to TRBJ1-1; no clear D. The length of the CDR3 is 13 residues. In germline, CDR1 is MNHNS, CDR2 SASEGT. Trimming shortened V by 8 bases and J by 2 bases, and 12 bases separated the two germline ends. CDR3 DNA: TGTGCCAGCTGCGGGGTGGGAAACACTGAAGCTTTCTTT. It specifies CASCGVGNTEAFF.

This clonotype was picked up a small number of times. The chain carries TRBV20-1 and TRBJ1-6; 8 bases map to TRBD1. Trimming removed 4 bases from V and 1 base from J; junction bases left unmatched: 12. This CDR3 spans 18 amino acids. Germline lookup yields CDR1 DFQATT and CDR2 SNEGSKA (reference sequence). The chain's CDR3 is CSAITDRAGGSYNSPLHF. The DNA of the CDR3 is TGCAGTGCTATCACGGACAGGGCAGGGGGGTCCTATAATTCACCCCTCCACTTT.

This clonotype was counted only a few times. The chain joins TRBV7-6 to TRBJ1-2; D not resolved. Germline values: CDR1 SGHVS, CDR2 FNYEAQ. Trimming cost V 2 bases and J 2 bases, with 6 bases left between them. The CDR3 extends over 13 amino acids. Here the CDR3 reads CASSLSENYGYTF. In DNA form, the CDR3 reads TGTGCCAGCAGCTTATCAGAAAACTATGGCTACACCTTC.

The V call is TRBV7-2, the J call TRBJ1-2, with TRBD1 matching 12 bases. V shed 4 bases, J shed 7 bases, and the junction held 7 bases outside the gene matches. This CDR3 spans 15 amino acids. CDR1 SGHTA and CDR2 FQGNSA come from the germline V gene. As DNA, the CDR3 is TGTGCCAGCAGCTCTCCGGGACAGGGGGCTCGTGGCTACACCTTC. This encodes CASSSPGQGARGYTF.

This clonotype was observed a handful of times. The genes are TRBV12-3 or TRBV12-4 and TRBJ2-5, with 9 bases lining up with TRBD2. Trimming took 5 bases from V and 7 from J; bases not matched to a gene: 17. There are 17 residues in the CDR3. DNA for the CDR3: TGTGCCAGCAGTGTCCCCACGACTAGCGGCTCAATGGGGACCCAGTACTTC. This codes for CASSVPTTSGSMGTQYF.

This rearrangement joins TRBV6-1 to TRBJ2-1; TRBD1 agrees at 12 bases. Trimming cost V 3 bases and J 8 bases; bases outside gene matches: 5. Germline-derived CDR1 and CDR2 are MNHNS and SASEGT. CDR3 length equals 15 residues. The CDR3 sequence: CASSDRDRGRDEQFF. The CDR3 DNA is TGTGCCAGCAGTGACCGGGACAGGGGGCGGGATGAGCAGTTCTTC.

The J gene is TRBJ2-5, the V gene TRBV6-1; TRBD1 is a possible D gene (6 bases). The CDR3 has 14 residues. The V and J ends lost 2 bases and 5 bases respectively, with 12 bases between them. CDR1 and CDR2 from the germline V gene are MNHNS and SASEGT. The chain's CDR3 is CASSEMWQGETQYF. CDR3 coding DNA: TGTGCCAGCAGTGAAATGTGGCAGGGGGAGACCCAGTACTTC.

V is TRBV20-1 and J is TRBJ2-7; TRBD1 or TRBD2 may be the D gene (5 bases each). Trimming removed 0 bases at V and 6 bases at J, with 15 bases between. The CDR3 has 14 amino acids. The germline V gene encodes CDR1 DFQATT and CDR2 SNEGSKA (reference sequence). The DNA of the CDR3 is TGCAGTGCTAGAGAGCGCAGGGAGATGGCCGAGCAGTACTTC. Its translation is CSARERREMAEQYF.